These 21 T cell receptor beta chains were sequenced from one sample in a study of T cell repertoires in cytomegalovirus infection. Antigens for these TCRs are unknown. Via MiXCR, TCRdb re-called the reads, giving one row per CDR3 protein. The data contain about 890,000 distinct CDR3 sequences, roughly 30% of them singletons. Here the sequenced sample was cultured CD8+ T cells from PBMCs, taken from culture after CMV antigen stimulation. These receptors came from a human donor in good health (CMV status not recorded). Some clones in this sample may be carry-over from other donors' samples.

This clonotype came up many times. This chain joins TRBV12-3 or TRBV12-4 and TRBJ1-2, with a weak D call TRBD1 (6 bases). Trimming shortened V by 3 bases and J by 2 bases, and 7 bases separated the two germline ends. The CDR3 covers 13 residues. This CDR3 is CASSFQGNYGYTF. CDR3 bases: TGTGCCAGCAGTTTCCAGGGGAACTATGGCTACACCTTC.

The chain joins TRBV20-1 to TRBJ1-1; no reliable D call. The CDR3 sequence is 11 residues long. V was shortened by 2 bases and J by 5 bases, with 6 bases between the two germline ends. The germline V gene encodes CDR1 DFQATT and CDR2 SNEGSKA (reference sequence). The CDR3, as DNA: TGCAGTGCTAGACCAGAAACTGAAGCTTTCTTT. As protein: CSARPETEAFF.

The CDR3 region has the DNA TGTGCCAGCAGCTCGCCGGGGGGCATGGGGAACACTGAAGCTTTCTTT. This gives the protein CASSSPGGMGNTEAFF. The chain uses TRBV7-9 and TRBJ1-1; possibly TRBD1 for D (6 bases). This CDR3 region has 16 residues. V dropped 4 bases and J dropped 1 base, with 16 bases sitting between them. Germline V gene sequence: CDR1 SEHNR, CDR2 FQNEAQ (reference sequence).

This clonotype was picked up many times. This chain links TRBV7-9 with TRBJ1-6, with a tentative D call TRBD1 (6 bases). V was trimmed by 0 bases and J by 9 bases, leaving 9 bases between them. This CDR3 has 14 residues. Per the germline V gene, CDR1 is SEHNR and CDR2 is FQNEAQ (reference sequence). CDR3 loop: CASSLARGGSPLHF. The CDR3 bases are TGTGCCAGCAGCTTAGCCAGGGGTGGTTCACCCCTCCACTTT.

The CDR3 nucleotides are TGTGCCAGCAGCTTGGACGGGGTCACCTACGAGCAGTACTTC. Residues: CASSLDGVTYEQYF. The rearrangement links TRBV5-4 to TRBJ2-7; tentative D call: TRBD2 (5 bases). CDR1 and CDR2 (germline): SGHNT, YYREEE (reference sequence). V gave up 0 bases and J gave up 2 bases, with 9 bases separating them. The CDR3 runs to 14 residues.

CDR3 sequence (DNA): TGTGCCAGCAGCTTAGTCGACGACAGTACAGATACGCAGTATTTT. It translates to CASSLVDDSTDTQYF. The V call is TRBV7-2, the J call TRBJ2-3; maybe TRBD1 (5 bases). V lost 1 base and J lost 3, with 11 bases in between. The CDR3 runs to 15 residues. Per germline, CDR1 SGHTA and CDR2 FQGNSA. Based on the CDR3 plus reference TRBV7-2 and TRBJ2-3, the full variable domain is GAGVSQSPSNKVTEKGKDVELRCDPISGHTALYWYRQSLGQGLEFLIYFQGNSAPDKSGLPSDRFSAERTGGSVSTLTIQRTQQEDSAVYLCASSLVDDSTDTQYFGPGTRLTVL.

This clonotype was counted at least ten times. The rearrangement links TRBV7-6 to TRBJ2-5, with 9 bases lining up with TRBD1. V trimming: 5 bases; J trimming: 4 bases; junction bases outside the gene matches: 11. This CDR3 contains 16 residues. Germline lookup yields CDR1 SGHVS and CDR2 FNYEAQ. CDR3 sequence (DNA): TGTGCCAGCAGCCCACTCAATACAGGGGGCACAGAGACCCAGTACTTC. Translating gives CASSPLNTGGTETQYF.

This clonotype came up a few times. The CDR3 DNA follows: TGTGCCAGCAGTGAACGGGGAACGGGGGGCTACTACAATGAGCAGTTCTTC. Translation: CASSERGTGGYYNEQFF. This chain links TRBV6-1 with TRBJ2-1; TRBD2 might be the D (7 bases). The CDR3 runs to 17 residues. Looked up from germline, CDR1 is MNHNS and CDR2 is SASEGT. Trimming took off 2 bases at V and 3 bases at J, with 17 bases between the two ends.

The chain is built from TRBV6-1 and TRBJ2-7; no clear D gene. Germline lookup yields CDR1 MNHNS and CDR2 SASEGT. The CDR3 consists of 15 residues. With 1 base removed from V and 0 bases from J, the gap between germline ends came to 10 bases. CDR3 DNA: TGTGCCAGCAGTGAAGATCTTACCAGCTCCTACGAGCAGTACGTC. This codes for CASSEDLTSSYEQYV.

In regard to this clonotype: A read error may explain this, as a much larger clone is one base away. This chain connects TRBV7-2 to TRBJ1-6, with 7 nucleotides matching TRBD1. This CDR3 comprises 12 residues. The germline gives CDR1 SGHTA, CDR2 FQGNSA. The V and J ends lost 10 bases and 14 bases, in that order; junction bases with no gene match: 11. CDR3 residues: CANIHRGGALHF. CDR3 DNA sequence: TGTGCCAACATACACAGGGGAGGGGCCCTCCACTTT.

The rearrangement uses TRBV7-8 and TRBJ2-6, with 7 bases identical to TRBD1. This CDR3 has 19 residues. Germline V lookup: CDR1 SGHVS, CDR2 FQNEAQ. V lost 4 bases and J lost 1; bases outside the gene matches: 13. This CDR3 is CASSWMEGQVTSGANVLTF. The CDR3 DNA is TGTGCCAGCAGCTGGATGGAAGGACAGGTTACTTCTGGGGCCAACGTCCTGACTTTC.

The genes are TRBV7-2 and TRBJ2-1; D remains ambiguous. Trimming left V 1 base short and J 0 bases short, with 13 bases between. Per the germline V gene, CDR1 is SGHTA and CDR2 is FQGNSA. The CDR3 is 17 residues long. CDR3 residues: CASSLEGHRVSYNEQFF. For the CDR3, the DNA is TGTGCCAGCAGCTTAGAGGGCCATAGGGTCTCCTACAATGAGCAGTTCTTC.

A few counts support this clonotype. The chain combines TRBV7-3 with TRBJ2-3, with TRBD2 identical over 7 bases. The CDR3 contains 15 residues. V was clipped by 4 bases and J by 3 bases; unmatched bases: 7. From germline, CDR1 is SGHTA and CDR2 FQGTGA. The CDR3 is CASSSNSGRTDTQYF. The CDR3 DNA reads TGTGCCAGCAGCTCCAATAGCGGGCGGACAGATACGCAGTATTTT.

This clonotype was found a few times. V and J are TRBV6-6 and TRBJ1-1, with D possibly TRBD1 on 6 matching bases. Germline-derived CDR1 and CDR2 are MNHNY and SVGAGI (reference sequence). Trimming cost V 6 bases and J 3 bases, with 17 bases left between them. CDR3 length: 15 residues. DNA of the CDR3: TGTGCCAGCAGCTTACAGGGAAAAGGCTACACTGAAGCTTTCTTT. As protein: CASSLQGKGYTEAFF.

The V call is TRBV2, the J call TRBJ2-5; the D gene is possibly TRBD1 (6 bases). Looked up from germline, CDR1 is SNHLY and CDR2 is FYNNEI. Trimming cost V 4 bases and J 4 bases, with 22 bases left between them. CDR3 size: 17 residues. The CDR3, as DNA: TGTGCCAGCAGTGGTGCGTTTCGACTACCAGGGGCAGAGACCCAGTACTTC. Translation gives CASSGAFRLPGAETQYF.

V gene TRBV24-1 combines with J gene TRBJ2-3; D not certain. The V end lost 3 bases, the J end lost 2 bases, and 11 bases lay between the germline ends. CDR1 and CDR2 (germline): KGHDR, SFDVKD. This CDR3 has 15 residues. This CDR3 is CATSDPRASTDTQYF. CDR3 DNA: TGTGCCACCAGTGATCCCCGGGCATCCACAGATACGCAGTATTTT.

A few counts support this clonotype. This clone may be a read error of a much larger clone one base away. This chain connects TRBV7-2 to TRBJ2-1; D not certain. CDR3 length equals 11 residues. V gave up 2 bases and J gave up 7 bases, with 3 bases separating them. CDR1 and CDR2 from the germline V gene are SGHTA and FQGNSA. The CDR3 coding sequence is TGTGCCAGCAGCTTAAAGAATGAGCAGTTCTTC. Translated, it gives CASSLKNEQFF.

CDR3 amino acids: CASSVGDRVGYGYTF. CDR3 nucleotides: TGTGCCAGCAGCGTAGGCGACAGGGTTGGCTATGGCTACACCTTC. J is TRBJ1-2 and V is TRBV9; TRBD1 aligns across 7 bases. J lost 4 bases, V lost 0 bases, and 6 bases had no gene match. Germline-derived CDR1 and CDR2 are SGDLS and YYNGEE. This CDR3 region has 15 residues.

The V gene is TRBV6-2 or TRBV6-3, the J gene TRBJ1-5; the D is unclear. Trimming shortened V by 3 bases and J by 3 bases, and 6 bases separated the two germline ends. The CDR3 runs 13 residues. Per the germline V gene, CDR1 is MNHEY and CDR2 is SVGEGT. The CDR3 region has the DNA TGTGCCAGCAGTTATACGGTCAATCAGCCCCAGCATTTT. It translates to CASSYTVNQPQHF.

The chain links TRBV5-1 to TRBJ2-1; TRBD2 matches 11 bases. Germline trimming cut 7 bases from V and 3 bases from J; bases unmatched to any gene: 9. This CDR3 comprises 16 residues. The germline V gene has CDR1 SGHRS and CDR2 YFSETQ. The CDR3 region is CASGLYSGGDYNEQFF. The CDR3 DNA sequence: TGCGCCAGCGGACTCTATAGCGGGGGGGACTACAATGAGCAGTTCTTC.

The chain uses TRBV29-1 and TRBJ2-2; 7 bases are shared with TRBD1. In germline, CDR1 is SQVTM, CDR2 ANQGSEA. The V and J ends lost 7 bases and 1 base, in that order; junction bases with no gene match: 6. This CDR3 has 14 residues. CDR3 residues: CSARDSKNTGELFF. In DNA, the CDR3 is TGCAGCGCCCGGGACAGCAAGAACACCGGGGAGCTGTTTTTT.